This T cell receptor beta chain stems from a study of beta chain features in type 1 diabetes. The CDR3 totals 13 residues. CDR1 SGHTA and CDR2 FQGNSA come from the germline V gene. The V end lost 7 bases, the J end lost 9 bases, and 16 bases lay between the germline ends. To note about this clone: The antigen remains unidentified.

Expressed TCRB transcripts were sequenced, since all the RNA that had been isolated was reverse transcribed. Only in-frame clones appear in the TCRdb table, and some are missing; sequencing was by immunoSEQ multiplex PCR. The sample records 200,000 to 300,000 clones, roughly two thirds being singletons. Whole-study results and caveats: Among patients with Type 1 diabetes, TCRB CDR3s were moderately but significantly shorter in every one of the four CD4+ subsets. Insertions at VDJ junctions were less frequent in type 1 diabetes patients. These patients also deleted more nucleotides at the same junctions. Within patients, naive, central memory and Treg TCRB repertoires seemed more similar than within healthy donors.

Input material: naive CD4+ T cells from blood. This TCR came from a man aged 25-45 years in good health. The genes are TRBV7-2 and TRBJ2-1; D not certain. CDR3 bases: TGTGCCAGCACCCGTCCCATGATTCCTGAGCAGTTCTTC. This codes for CASTRPMIPEQFF.